The clone carrying this TCR beta chain was seen a few times. What it binds is unknown. The CDR3 spans 16 residues. In germline, CDR1 is MDHEN, CDR2 SYDVKM. V was clipped by 3 bases and J by 6 bases; unmatched bases: 10. This sample stems from a study of shared clonotypes between healthy human individuals. Study in general: Sampling drew on donors who were two women and a few men aged 18 to 49.

Each replicate PCR on the sorted subsets used approximately 180 ng DNA (approximately 27,000 T cell genomes). Profiled with immunoSEQ multiplex PCR; TCRdb holds only in-frame clones, not every one. This table holds around 750,000 clones, approximately 79% found once. The study's findings and limits: In the sorted subsets, rarefaction showed sequencing was incomplete despite large depth. Naive CD4 clonotype sharing across a few donors was roughly 5%.

Sequenced sample: memory CD4+ T cells sorted from blood. As to subset: CD45RA-negative fraction. V gene TRBV28 combines with J gene TRBJ1-4, with 7 bases that match TRBD1. This TCR derives from a woman aged 30 to 39 in good health. The CDR3 spells CASSFYRGNLDEKLFF. The CDR3 nucleotides read TGTGCCAGCAGTTTTTACAGGGGAAATTTGGATGAAAAACTGTTTTTT.